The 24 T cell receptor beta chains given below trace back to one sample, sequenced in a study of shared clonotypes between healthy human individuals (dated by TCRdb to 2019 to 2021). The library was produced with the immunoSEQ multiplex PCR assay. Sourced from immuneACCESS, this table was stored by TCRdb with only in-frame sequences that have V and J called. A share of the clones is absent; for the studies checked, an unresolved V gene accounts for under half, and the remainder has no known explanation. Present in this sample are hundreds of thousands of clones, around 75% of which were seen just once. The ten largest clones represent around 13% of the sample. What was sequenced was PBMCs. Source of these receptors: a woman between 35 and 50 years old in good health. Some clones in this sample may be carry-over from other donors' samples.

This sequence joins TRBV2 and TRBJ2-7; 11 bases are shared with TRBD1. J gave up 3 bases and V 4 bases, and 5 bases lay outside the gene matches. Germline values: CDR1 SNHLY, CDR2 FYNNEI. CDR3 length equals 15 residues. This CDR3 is CASSVMDRGLYEQYF. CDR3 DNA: TGTGCCAGCAGTGTGATGGACAGGGGGCTCTACGAGCAGTACTTC.

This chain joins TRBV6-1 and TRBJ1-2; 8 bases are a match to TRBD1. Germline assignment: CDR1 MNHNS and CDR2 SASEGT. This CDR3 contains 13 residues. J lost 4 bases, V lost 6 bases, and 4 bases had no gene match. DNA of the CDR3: TGTGCCAGCAGCGGGACAGGACCCTATGGCTACACCTTC. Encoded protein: CASSGTGPYGYTF.

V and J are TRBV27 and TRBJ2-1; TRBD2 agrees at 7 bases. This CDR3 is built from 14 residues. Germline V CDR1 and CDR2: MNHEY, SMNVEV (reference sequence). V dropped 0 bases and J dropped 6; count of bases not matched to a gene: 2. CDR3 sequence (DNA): TGTGCCAGCAGTTTATCGACGGGGGGCAATGAGCAGTTCTTC. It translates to CASSLSTGGNEQFF.

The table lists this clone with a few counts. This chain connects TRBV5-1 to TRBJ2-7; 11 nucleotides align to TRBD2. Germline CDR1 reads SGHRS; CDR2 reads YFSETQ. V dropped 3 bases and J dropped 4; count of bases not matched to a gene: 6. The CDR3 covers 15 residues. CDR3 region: CASSYSGTSGYEQYF. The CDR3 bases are TGCGCCAGCAGCTATAGCGGGACTAGCGGTTACGAGCAGTACTTC.

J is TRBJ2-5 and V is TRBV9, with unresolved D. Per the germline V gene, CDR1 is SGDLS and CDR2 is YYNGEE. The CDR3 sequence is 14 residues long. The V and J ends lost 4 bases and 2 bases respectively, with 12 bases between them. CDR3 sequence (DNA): TGTGCCAGCAGCTCCCGCGAGCCTCAAGAGACCCAGTACTTC. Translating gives CASSSREPQETQYF. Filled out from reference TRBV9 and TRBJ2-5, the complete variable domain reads DSGVTQTPKHLITATGQRVTLRCSPRSGDLSVYWYQQSLDQGLQFLIQYYNGEERAKGNILERFSAQQFPDLHSELNLSSLELGDSALYFCASSSREPQETQYFGPGTRLLVL.

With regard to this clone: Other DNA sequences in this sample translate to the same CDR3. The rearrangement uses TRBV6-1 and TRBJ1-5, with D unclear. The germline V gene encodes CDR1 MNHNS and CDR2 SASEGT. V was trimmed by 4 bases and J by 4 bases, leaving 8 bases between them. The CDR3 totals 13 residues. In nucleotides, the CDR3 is TGTGCCAGCAGTGGTCAATCTAATCAGCCCCAGCATTTT. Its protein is CASSGQSNQPQHF.

Here the CDR3 reads CASTSTRSANYGYTF. The CDR3 bases are TGTGCCAGCACCTCAACCCGGTCAGCTAACTATGGCTACACCTTC. This sequence joins TRBV2 and TRBJ1-2; D is unresolved. The ends were cut back, 7 bases at V and 0 bases at J, with 15 bases in the middle. The length of the CDR3 is 15 residues. From germline, CDR1 is SNHLY and CDR2 FYNNEI.

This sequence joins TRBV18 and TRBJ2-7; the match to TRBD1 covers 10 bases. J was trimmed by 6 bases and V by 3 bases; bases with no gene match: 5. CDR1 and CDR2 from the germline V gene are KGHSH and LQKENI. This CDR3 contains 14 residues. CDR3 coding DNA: TGTGCCAGCTCACCCGGGGACAGGGGAGGCGAGCAGTACTTC. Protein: CASSPGDRGGEQYF.

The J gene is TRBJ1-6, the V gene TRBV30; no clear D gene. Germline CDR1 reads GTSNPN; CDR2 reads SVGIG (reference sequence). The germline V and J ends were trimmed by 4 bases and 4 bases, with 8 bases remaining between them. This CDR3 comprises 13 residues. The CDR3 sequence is CAWNDGYNSPLHF. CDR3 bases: TGTGCCTGGAATGACGGATATAATTCACCCCTCCACTTT.

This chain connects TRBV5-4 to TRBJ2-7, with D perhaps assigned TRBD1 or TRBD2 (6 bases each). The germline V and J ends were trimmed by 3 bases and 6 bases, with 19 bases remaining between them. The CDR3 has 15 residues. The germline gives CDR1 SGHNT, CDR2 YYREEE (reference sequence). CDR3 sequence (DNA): TGTGCCAGCAGCTCGGCCCTAGGGGGGCGCGCCGAGCAGTACTTC. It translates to CASSSALGGRAEQYF.

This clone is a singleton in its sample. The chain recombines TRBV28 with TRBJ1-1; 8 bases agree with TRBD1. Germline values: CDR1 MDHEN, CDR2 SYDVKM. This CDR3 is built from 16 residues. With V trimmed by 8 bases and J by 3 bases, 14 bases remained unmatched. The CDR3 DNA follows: TGTGCCAGCCAGTTTAGATCGGGCAGGGGGCACACTGAAGCTTTCTTT. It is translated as CASQFRSGRGHTEAFF. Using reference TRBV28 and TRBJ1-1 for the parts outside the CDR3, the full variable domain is DVKVTQSSRYLVKRTGEKVFLECVQDMDHENMFWYRQDPGLGLRLIYFSYDVKMKEKGDIPEGYSVSREKKERFSLILESASTNQTSMYLCASQFRSGRGHTEAFFGQGTRLTVV.

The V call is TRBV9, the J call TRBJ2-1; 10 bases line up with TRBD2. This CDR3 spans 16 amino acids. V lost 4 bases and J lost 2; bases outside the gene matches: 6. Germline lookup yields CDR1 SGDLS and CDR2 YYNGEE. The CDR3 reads CASSPQSGRAYNEQFF. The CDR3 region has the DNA TGTGCCAGCAGCCCTCAGAGCGGGAGGGCCTACAATGAGCAGTTCTTC.

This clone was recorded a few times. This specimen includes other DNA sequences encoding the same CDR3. The CDR3, as DNA: TGCGCCAGCAGCCTTCGACAGGGGAACACTGAAGCTTTCTTT. Residues: CASSLRQGNTEAFF. This chain joins TRBV5-1 and TRBJ1-1, with 7 bases that match TRBD1. V trimming: 4 bases; J trimming: 1 base; junction bases outside the gene matches: 4. Germline-derived CDR1 and CDR2 are SGHRS and YFSETQ. The CDR3 loop spans 14 amino acids.

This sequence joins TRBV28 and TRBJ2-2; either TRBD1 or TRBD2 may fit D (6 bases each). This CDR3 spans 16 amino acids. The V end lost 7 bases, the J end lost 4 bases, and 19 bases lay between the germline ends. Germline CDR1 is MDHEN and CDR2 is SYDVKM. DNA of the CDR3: TGTGCCAGCACAGTCCCTAGGGGGGTTGGCACCGGGGAGCTGTTTTTT. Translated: CASTVPRGVGTGELFF.

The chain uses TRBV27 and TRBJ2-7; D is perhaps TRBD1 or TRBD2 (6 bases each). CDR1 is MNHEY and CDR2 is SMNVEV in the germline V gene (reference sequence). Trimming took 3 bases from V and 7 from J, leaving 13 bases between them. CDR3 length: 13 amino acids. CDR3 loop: CASSLGAGFEQYF. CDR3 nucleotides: TGTGCCAGCAGTTTGGGGGCGGGGTTTGAGCAGTACTTC.

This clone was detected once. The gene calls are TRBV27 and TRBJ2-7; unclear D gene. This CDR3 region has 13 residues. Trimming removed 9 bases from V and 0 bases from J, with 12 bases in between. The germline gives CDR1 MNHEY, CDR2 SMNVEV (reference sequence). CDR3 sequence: CASCGRSSYEQYF. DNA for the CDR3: TGTGCCAGTTGCGGTCGGTCCTCCTACGAGCAGTACTTC.

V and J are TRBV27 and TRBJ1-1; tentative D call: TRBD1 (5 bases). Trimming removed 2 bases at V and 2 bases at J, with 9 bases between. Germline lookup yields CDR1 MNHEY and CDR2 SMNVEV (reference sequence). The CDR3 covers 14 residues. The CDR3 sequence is CASSLRGRNTEAFF. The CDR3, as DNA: TGTGCCAGCAGTTTAAGGGGTAGAAACACTGAAGCTTTCTTT.

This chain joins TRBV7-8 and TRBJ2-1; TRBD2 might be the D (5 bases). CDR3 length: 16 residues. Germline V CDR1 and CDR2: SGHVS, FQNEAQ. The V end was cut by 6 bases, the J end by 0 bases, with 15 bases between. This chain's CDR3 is CASSEQRATSYNEQFF. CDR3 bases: TGTGCCAGCAGTGAGCAGAGGGCGACCTCCTACAATGAGCAGTTCTTC.

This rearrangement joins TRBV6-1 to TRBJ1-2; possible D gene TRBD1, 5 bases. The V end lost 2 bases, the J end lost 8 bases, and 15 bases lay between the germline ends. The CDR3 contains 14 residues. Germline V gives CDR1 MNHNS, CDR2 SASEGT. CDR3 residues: CASSERDGRGGYTF. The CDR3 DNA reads TGTGCCAGCAGTGAAAGGGACGGCCGGGGGGGCTACACCTTC.

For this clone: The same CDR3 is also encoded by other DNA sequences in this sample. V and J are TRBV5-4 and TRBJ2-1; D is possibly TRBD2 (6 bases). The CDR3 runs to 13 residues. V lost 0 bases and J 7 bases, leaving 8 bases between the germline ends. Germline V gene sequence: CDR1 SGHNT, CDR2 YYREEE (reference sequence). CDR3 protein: CASSLVGGNEQFF. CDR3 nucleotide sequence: TGTGCCAGCAGCTTGGTAGGAGGGAATGAGCAGTTCTTC.

The CDR3 region has the DNA TGTGCCAGTAGCCTCACAGGGGGATTGAGCAATCAGCCCCAGCATTTT. Residues: CASSLTGGLSNQPQHF. The V gene is TRBV19, the J gene TRBJ1-5; the match to TRBD1 covers 8 bases. Germline CDR1 reads LNHDA; CDR2 reads SQIVND (reference sequence). This CDR3 comprises 16 residues. The trim removed 6 bases at V and 1 base at J, leaving 8 bases unmatched.

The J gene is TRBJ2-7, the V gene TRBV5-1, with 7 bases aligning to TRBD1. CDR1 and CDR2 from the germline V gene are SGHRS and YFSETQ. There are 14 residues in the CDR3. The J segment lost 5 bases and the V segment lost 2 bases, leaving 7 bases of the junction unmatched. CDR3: CASSLTGVRHEQYF. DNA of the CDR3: TGCGCCAGCAGCTTAACAGGGGTCCGGCACGAGCAGTACTTC.

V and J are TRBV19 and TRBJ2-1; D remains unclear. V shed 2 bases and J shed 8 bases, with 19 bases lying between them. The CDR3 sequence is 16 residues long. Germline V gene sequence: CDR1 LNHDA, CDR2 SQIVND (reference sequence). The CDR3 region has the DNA TGTGCCAGTAGTATATCCACCGTTCGGGCAGGTGATGAGCAGTTCTTC. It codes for CASSISTVRAGDEQFF.

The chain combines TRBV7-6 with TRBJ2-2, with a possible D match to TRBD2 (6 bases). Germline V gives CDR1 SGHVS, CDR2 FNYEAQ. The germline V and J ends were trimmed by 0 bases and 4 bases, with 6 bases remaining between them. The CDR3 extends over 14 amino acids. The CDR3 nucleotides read TGTGCCAGCAGCTTAGCGGGGGGCACCGGGGAGCTGTTTTTT. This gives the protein CASSLAGGTGELFF.